This is a list of T cell receptor beta chains from one sample in a study of T cell responses to AZD1222 COVID-19 vaccine. Method: immunoSEQ multiplex PCR; TCRdb's copy keeps in-frame clones and lacks some. Counted here are 150,000 to 200,000 clones, about 95% occurring once; the ten biggest clones make up about 0.64%. The material was peripheral blood, obtained on day 0 of AZD1222 vaccination. Receptors were obtained from an adult in good health. Both conserved end residues are part of each CDR3. The D gene is left open where the match is weak. Size tells how often a clone was seen (once, few, many) or the class of an expanded clone, and some rows leave it out.

clone_size,v_call,j_call,d_call,cdr3_aa,cdr3_nt
NA,TRBV5-1,TRBJ2-3,NA,CASSLAGPEDTQYF,TGCGCCAGCAGCTTGGCGGGTCCGGAAGATACGCAGTATTTT
NA,TRBV11-1,TRBJ2-5,NA,CASSAGETQYF,TGTGCCAGCAGCGCGGGGGAGACCCAGTACTTC
NA,TRBV5-4,TRBJ1-2,NA,CASSAEDSIFYGYTF,TGTGCCAGCAGCGCAGAGGATTCAATATTCTATGGCTACACCTTC
NA,TRBV5-1,TRBJ1-2,NA,CASSLAGARGYTF,TGCGCCAGCAGCTTGGCGGGGGCGCGAGGCTACACCTTC
NA,TRBV6-1,TRBJ1-5,NA,CASSEAEYQPQHF,TGTGCCAGCAGTGAAGCGGAGTATCAGCCCCAGCATTTT
NA,TRBV2,TRBJ1-1,NA,CATIPLAAGYTEAFF,TGTGCCACCATCCCACTTGCGGCGGGCTACACTGAAGCTTTCTTT
NA,TRBV5-1,TRBJ1-1,NA,CASSANRDRNTEAFF,TGCGCCAGCAGCGCCAACCGAGACAGAAACACTGAAGCTTTCTTT
NA,TRBV7-9,TRBJ1-4,NA,CASSLDAAGNEKLFF,TGTGCCAGCAGCTTAGACGCCGCGGGGAATGAAAAACTGTTTTTT
NA,TRBV6-5,TRBJ2-5,NA,CARAGGLGETQYF,TGTGCCAGGGCAGGCGGGCTCGGGGAGACCCAGTACTTC
NA,TRBV5-5,TRBJ1-2,TRBD1,CASSGGQGYRGYTF,TGTGCCAGCAGCGGGGGACAGGGGTATAGAGGCTACACCTTC
NA,TRBV5-1,TRBJ1-3,NA,CASSLAGSRSGNTIYF,TGCGCCAGCAGCTTGGCCGGGTCGCGATCTGGAAACACCATATATTTT
NA,TRBV11-2,TRBJ1-1,TRBD1,CASSTRGPQGNTEAFF,TGTGCCAGCAGCACCAGGGGGCCGCAGGGGAACACTGAAGCTTTCTTT
NA,TRBV7-8,TRBJ2-3,TRBD2,CASSSTGTTTDTQYF,TGTGCCAGCAGCTCTACCGGGACTACCACAGATACGCAGTATTTT
NA,TRBV5-4,TRBJ2-7,TRBD1,CATSQGAYEQYF,TGTGCCACTTCCCAGGGGGCCTACGAGCAGTACTTC
NA,TRBV19,TRBJ1-4,NA,CASSRGFNEKLFF,TGTGCCAGTAGCCGGGGATTTAATGAAAAACTGTTTTTT
NA,TRBV5-4,TRBJ2-5,NA,CASSLVGSPETQYF,TGTGCCAGCAGCTTGGTGGGTAGTCCAGAGACCCAGTACTTC
NA,TRBV6-4,TRBJ2-1,TRBD2,CASRGPGTSGNNEQFF,TGTGCCAGCAGAGGTCCTGGGACTAGCGGAAACAATGAGCAGTTCTTC
NA,TRBV4-1,TRBJ1-1,NA,CASSQSLWVSTEAFF,TGCGCCAGCAGCCAAAGTCTTTGGGTTAGCACTGAAGCTTTCTTT
NA,TRBV30,TRBJ1-5,TRBD1,CAWQRTGRNQPQHF,TGTGCCTGGCAAAGGACAGGCCGCAATCAGCCCCAGCATTTT
NA,TRBV6-5,TRBJ2-6,NA,CASLRLSGANVLTF,TGTGCCAGTCTTCGACTTTCTGGGGCCAACGTCCTGACTTTC
NA,TRBV30,TRBJ1-5,NA,CAWSEGTGQPQHF,TGTGCCTGGAGTGAGGGGACGGGTCAGCCCCAGCATTTT
NA,TRBV7-9,TRBJ1-4,NA,CASRLQGTNEKLFF,TGTGCCAGCAGATTACAGGGAACTAATGAAAAACTGTTTTTT
NA,TRBV7-9,TRBJ2-7,NA,CASSPRGVSYEQYF,TGTGCCAGCAGCCCTCGGGGCGTTTCCTACGAGCAGTACTTC
NA,TRBV28,TRBJ1-2,NA,CASRAADYGYTF,TGTGCCAGCAGGGCGGCCGACTATGGCTACACCTTC
NA,TRBV19,TRBJ2-3,NA,CASSIAPLADTQYF,TGTGCCAGTAGTATAGCACCCCTTGCAGATACGCAGTATTTT
once,TRBV28,TRBJ1-2,NA,CASSLVTAQDYGYTF,TGTGCCAGCAGTTTAGTTACAGCTCAAGACTATGGCTACACCTTC
NA,TRBV6-1,TRBJ2-7,NA,CASSELGQDYEQYF,TGTGCCAGCAGTGAACTGGGACAAGACTACGAGCAGTACTTC
few,TRBV5-4,TRBJ2-5,NA,CASSLGQEETQYF,TGTGCCAGCAGCTTGGGCCAGGAAGAGACCCAGTACTTC
NA,TRBV6-5,TRBJ1-1,NA,CASSFRLGVPTAEAFF,TGTGCCAGCAGTTTCCGCCTTGGAGTTCCAACAGCTGAAGCTTTCTTT
NA,TRBV6-1,TRBJ1-2,TRBD1,CASSEPTTGFESVYGYTF,TGTGCCAGCAGTGAACCAACGACAGGGTTTGAGTCAGTCTATGGCTACACCTTC
NA,TRBV6-5,TRBJ2-5,TRBD2,CASIDPGGQETQYF,TGTGCCAGCATCGATCCGGGGGGCCAAGAGACCCAGTACTTC
NA,TRBV10-3,TRBJ2-7,NA,CATALGEYYEQYF,TGTGCCACCGCCCTAGGAGAATACTACGAGCAGTACTTC
NA,TRBV5-1,TRBJ2-1,NA,CASSLDPGPLNEQFF,TGCGCCAGCAGCTTGGACCCGGGACCTCTCAATGAGCAGTTCTTC
NA,TRBV6-1,TRBJ1-1,NA,CASSELVGDTEAFF,TGTGCCAGCAGTGAACTTGTAGGGGACACTGAAGCTTTCTTT
NA,TRBV18,TRBJ2-3,TRBD2,CASSPRTTSGTSTDTQYF,TGTGCCAGCTCACCACGGACCACTAGCGGGACTAGCACAGATACGCAGTATTTT
NA,TRBV28,TRBJ2-7,TRBD1,CASSPPGQGFHEQYF,TGTGCCAGCAGTCCCCCGGGACAGGGGTTCCACGAGCAGTACTTC
NA,TRBV5-1,TRBJ2-6,NA,CASSLVQGTGSGANVLTF,TGCGCCAGCAGCTTGGTTCAGGGTACAGGCTCTGGGGCCAACGTCCTGACTTTC
NA,TRBV6-5,TRBJ2-7,NA,CAIGGTGSYEQYF,TGTGCCATCGGGGGGACAGGCTCCTACGAGCAGTACTTC
NA,TRBV2,TRBJ2-7,NA,CASSAGISYEQYF,TGTGCCAGCAGTGCCGGGATTTCCTACGAGCAGTACTTC
NA,TRBV9,TRBJ2-2,TRBD2,CASTGKASGRLLNTGELFF,TGTGCCAGCACGGGGAAGGCTAGCGGGAGGCTGCTGAACACCGGGGAGCTGTTTTTT
NA,TRBV2,TRBJ1-1,NA,CASTAPKGQNTEAFF,TGTGCCAGCACCGCCCCGAAGGGGCAGAACACTGAAGCTTTCTTT
NA,TRBV4-1,TRBJ1-6,NA,CASSQEPDTANSPLHF,TGCGCCAGCAGCCAAGAACCGGACACCGCTAATTCACCCCTCCACTTT
NA,TRBV10-3,TRBJ2-1,TRBD2,CAISSTPLAGAYNEQFF,TGTGCCATCAGCTCCACCCCTCTAGCGGGGGCCTACAATGAGCAGTTCTTC
NA,TRBV14,TRBJ1-1,NA,CASSTQTGWNTEAFF,TGTGCCAGCAGCACCCAGACAGGCTGGAACACTGAAGCTTTCTTT
NA,TRBV2,TRBJ1-1,NA,CASTSRMGRTEAFF,TGTGCCAGCACTTCTCGCATGGGACGGACTGAAGCTTTCTTT
NA,TRBV19,TRBJ1-2,NA,CASSTNLNYGYTF,TGTGCCAGTAGTACCAACCTTAACTATGGCTACACCTTC
NA,TRBV19,TRBJ2-7,TRBD1,CATGQGPYEQYF,TGTGCCACCGGACAGGGTCCCTACGAGCAGTACTTC
NA,TRBV18,TRBJ1-1,NA,CASSRGINPVEAFF,TGTGCCAGCTCACGGGGCATTAACCCGGTAGAAGCTTTCTTT
NA,TRBV7-3,TRBJ2-2,NA,CASSSGTFTGELFF,TGTGCCAGCAGCTCCGGGACATTCACCGGGGAGCTGTTTTTT
NA,TRBV14,TRBJ2-7,NA,CASSLESPRTYEQYF,TGTGCCAGCAGCCTTGAAAGCCCCCGGACCTACGAGCAGTACTTC
NA,TRBV6-5,TRBJ2-7,NA,CASGYPGLYEQYF,TGTGCCAGCGGATACCCGGGACTCTACGAGCAGTACTTC
NA,TRBV3-1/TRBV3-2,TRBJ1-2,NA,CASSQLDGYTF,TGTGCCAGCAGCCAACTTGACGGCTACACCTTC
NA,TRBV28,TRBJ2-7,NA,CASSRSLGPYEQYF,TGTGCCAGCAGTCGCTCCCTCGGTCCCTACGAGCAGTACTTC
NA,TRBV5-1,TRBJ1-2,NA,CASSLSEGDNYGYTF,TGCGCCAGCAGCTTGAGTGAAGGGGATAACTATGGCTACACCTTC
NA,TRBV6-5,TRBJ1-5,NA,CASNEGQPQHF,TGTGCCAGCAACGAAGGTCAGCCCCAGCATTTT
NA,TRBV3-1/TRBV3-2,TRBJ2-6,NA,CASSQPGANVLTF,TGTGCCAGCAGCCAGCCTGGGGCCAACGTCCTGACTTTC
NA,TRBV6-5,TRBJ1-4,NA,CASSYGLTNEKLFF,TGTGCCAGCAGTTACGGTTTAACTAATGAAAAACTGTTTTTT
NA,TRBV6-6,TRBJ1-1,NA,CASSYAGGAWNTEAFF,TGTGCCAGCAGTTACGCTGGGGGGGCTTGGAACACTGAAGCTTTCTTT
NA,TRBV21-1,TRBJ1-2,NA,CASSKAGGGGGYTF,TGTGCCAGCAGCAAAGCGGGCGGGGGAGGAGGCTACACCTTC
once,TRBV5-1,TRBJ1-6,NA,CASSRDSGSYNSPLHF,TGCGCCAGCAGCCGCGACAGCGGCTCCTATAATTCACCCCTCCACTTT